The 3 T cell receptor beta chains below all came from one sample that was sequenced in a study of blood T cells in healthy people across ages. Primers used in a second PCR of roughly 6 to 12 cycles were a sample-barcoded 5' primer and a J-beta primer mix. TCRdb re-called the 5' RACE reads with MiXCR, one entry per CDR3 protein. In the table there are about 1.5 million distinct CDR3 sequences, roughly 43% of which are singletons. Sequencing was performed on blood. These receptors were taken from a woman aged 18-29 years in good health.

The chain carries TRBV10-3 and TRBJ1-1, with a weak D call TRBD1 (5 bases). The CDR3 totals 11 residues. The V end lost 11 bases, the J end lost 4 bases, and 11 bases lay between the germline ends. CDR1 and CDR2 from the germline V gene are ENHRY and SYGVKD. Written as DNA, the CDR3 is TGTGCCGTGGGGCGGGGCACTGAAGCTTTCTTT. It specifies CAVGRGTEAFF.

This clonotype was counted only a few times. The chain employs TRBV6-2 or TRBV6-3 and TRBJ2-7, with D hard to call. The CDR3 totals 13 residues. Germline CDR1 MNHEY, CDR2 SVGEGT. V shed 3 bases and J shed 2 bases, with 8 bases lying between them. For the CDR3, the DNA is TGTGCCAGCAGTTATATGAGTACCTACGAGCAGTACTTC. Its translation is CASSYMSTYEQYF.

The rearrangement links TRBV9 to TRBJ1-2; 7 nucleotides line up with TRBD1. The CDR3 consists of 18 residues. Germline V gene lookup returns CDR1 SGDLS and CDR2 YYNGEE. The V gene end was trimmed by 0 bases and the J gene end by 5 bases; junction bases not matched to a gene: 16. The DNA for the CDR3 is TGTGCCAGCAGCGTAGTACCACGATTGGGGACAGCGAATTATGGCTACACCTTC. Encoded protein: CASSVVPRLGTANYGYTF.